This is a list of T cell receptor beta chains from one sample in a study of regulatory T cells in long-lasting Graves disease. MiXCR, applied by TCRdb to the multiplex PCR reads, yields one record per CDR3 protein. The repertoire holds roughly 530,000 distinct CDR3 sequences, with 16% as singletons. These data were likewise used in another study, on T cells in Graves' hyperthyroidism and ophthalmopathy.

The sample here was peripheral blood mononuclear cells (PBMCs), taken at new diagnosis, from a patient treated with antithyroid drugs. These receptors originate from a woman aged 40 to 65 with Graves disease. Both conserved end residues are part of each CDR3. A D gene is named only where the DNA matches it firmly. The size entry is marked missing in some rows and otherwise reads once, few, many or a size class.

J gene: TRBJ2-1; D gene: TRBD1; clone size: few; V gene: TRBV4-1; CDR3 protein: CASSQTGVQYNEQFF; CDR3 DNA: TGCGCCAGCAGCCAGACAGGGGTACAGTACAATGAGCAGTTCTTC
J gene: TRBJ1-5; D gene: TRBD1; clone size: many; V gene: TRBV30; CDR3 protein: CAWSVQTGGRQPQHF; CDR3 DNA: TGTGCCTGGAGTGTCCAGACAGGGGGGCGTCAGCCCCAGCATTTT
J gene: TRBJ2-7; D gene: TRBD1; clone size: many; V gene: TRBV2; CDR3 protein: CASSEAGPGTGVLVYEQYF; CDR3 DNA: TGTGCCAGCAGTGAAGCGGGTCCCGGGACAGGGGTCTTGGTCTACGAGCAGTACTTC
J gene: TRBJ2-3; D gene: TRBD1; clone size: few; V gene: TRBV5-1; CDR3 protein: CASSFKTGGKDTQYF; CDR3 DNA: TGCGCCAGCAGCTTTAAGACAGGGGGCAAAGATACGCAGTATTTT
J gene: TRBJ1-1; D gene: TRBD1; clone size: many; V gene: TRBV3-1; CDR3 protein: CASSQVLQGATYTEAFF; CDR3 DNA: TGTGCCAGCAGCCAAGTGTTGCAGGGGGCAACGTACACTGAAGCTTTCTTT
J gene: TRBJ1-1; D gene: .; clone size: .; V gene: TRBV19; CDR3 protein: CASNPQRGVTEAFF; CDR3 DNA: TGTGCCAGTAATCCCCAGCGGGGGGTCACTGAAGCTTTCTTT
J gene: TRBJ1-3; D gene: .; clone size: few; V gene: TRBV10-3; CDR3 protein: CAIKPNGNTIYF; CDR3 DNA: TGTGCCATCAAACCTAATGGAAACACCATATATTTT
J gene: TRBJ2-7; D gene: TRBD2; clone size: many; V gene: TRBV28; CDR3 protein: CASSLRRTRGYEQYF; CDR3 DNA: TGTGCCAGCAGTTTAAGAAGGACTAGGGGATACGAGCAGTACTTC
J gene: TRBJ1-4; D gene: .; clone size: .; V gene: TRBV5-1; CDR3 protein: CASSLTGPNEKLFF; CDR3 DNA: TGCGCCAGCAGCTTGACGGGACCTAATGAAAAACTGTTTTTT
J gene: TRBJ2-7; D gene: .; clone size: many; V gene: TRBV20-1; CDR3 protein: CSSGTDTYEQYF; CDR3 DNA: TGCAGTTCCGGGACGGACACCTACGAGCAGTACTTC
J gene: TRBJ1-2; D gene: TRBD1; clone size: few; V gene: TRBV27; CDR3 protein: CASRQGQGYGYTF; CDR3 DNA: TGTGCCAGCAGACAGGGACAGGGCTATGGCTACACCTTC
J gene: TRBJ1-6; D gene: .; clone size: .; V gene: TRBV27; CDR3 protein: CASSLSFDSPLHF; CDR3 DNA: TGTGCCAGCAGTTTATCTTTCGATTCACCCCTCCACTTT
J gene: TRBJ2-7; D gene: .; clone size: many; V gene: TRBV28; CDR3 protein: CASKEGAHEQYF; CDR3 DNA: TGTGCCAGCAAGGAGGGGGCCCACGAGCAGTACTTC
J gene: TRBJ1-4; D gene: .; clone size: .; V gene: TRBV5-4; CDR3 protein: CASSLRGGEKLFF; CDR3 DNA: TGTGCCAGCAGCTTGAGGGGAGGGGAAAAACTGTTTTTT
J gene: TRBJ2-1; D gene: TRBD1; clone size: many; V gene: TRBV12-3/TRBV12-4; CDR3 protein: CASSPGTGMNEQFF; CDR3 DNA: TGTGCCAGCAGTCCCGGGACAGGGATGAATGAGCAGTTCTTC
J gene: TRBJ1-2; D gene: .; clone size: once; V gene: TRBV6-9; CDR3 protein: CASSYSSLRTYGYTF; CDR3 DNA: TGTGCCAGCAGTTACTCATCCCTACGTACCTATGGCTACACCTTC
J gene: TRBJ1-5; D gene: .; clone size: many; V gene: TRBV20-1; CDR3 protein: CSAQADSHSNQPQHF; CDR3 DNA: TGCAGTGCTCAAGCCGACAGTCACAGCAATCAGCCCCAGCATTTT
J gene: TRBJ2-5; D gene: .; clone size: .; V gene: TRBV29-1; CDR3 protein: CSAGLGGRETQYF; CDR3 DNA: TGCAGCGCCGGACTAGGGGGGCGGGAGACCCAGTACTTC
J gene: TRBJ2-7; D gene: .; clone size: .; V gene: TRBV12-3/TRBV12-4; CDR3 protein: CASNLGGGGKQYF; CDR3 DNA: TGTGCCAGCAATCTAGGGGGGGGCGGGAAGCAGTACTTC
J gene: TRBJ2-5; D gene: .; clone size: .; V gene: TRBV5-1; CDR3 protein: CASSSIGTGETQYF; CDR3 DNA: TGCGCCAGCAGCTCGATCGGGACGGGGGAGACCCAGTACTTC
J gene: TRBJ1-3; D gene: .; clone size: .; V gene: TRBV19; CDR3 protein: CASSITPDSGNTIYF; CDR3 DNA: TGTGCCAGTAGTATAACGCCCGACTCTGGAAACACCATATATTTT
J gene: TRBJ1-1; D gene: .; clone size: many; V gene: TRBV3-1; CDR3 protein: CASSPLTGNTEAFF; CDR3 DNA: TGTGCCAGCAGCCCCCTTACCGGGAACACTGAAGCTTTCTTT
J gene: TRBJ2-5; D gene: TRBD2; clone size: .; V gene: TRBV20-1; CDR3 protein: CSASISGEKTQYF; CDR3 DNA: TGCAGTGCTAGCATTAGCGGGGAAAAGACCCAGTACTTC
J gene: TRBJ1-2; D gene: .; clone size: many; V gene: TRBV10-3; CDR3 protein: CAISEAQGQGYGYTF; CDR3 DNA: TGTGCCATCAGTGAGGCCCAGGGTCAGGGCTATGGCTACACCTTC
J gene: TRBJ1-5; D gene: .; clone size: many; V gene: TRBV2; CDR3 protein: CASSDDRPGISNQPQHF; CDR3 DNA: TGTGCCAGCAGTGACGATCGGCCGGGGATCAGCAATCAGCCCCAGCATTTT
J gene: TRBJ2-7; D gene: TRBD2; clone size: many; V gene: TRBV2; CDR3 protein: CASTIAGGPYEQYF; CDR3 DNA: TGTGCCAGCACGATAGCGGGGGGCCCTTACGAGCAGTACTTC
J gene: TRBJ2-1; D gene: .; clone size: few; V gene: TRBV13; CDR3 protein: CASSFSSNEQFF; CDR3 DNA: TGTGCCAGCAGCTTCTCTAGCAATGAGCAGTTCTTC
J gene: TRBJ1-2; D gene: TRBD1; clone size: many; V gene: TRBV18; CDR3 protein: CASSPKTGGDTNYGYTF; CDR3 DNA: TGTGCCAGCTCACCGAAGACAGGGGGCGATACTAACTATGGCTACACCTTC
J gene: TRBJ1-2; D gene: TRBD1; clone size: many; V gene: TRBV6-1; CDR3 protein: CASRGTVPGYTF; CDR3 DNA: TGTGCCAGCAGGGGGACAGTTCCTGGCTACACCTTC
J gene: TRBJ1-3; D gene: .; clone size: many; V gene: TRBV12-3/TRBV12-4; CDR3 protein: CASSDSPGGNTIYF; CDR3 DNA: TGTGCCAGCAGTGACAGCCCAGGAGGAAACACCATATATTTT
J gene: TRBJ1-5; D gene: .; clone size: few; V gene: TRBV10-3; CDR3 protein: CAISVDSNQPQHF; CDR3 DNA: TGTGCCATCAGTGTCGACAGCAATCAGCCCCAGCATTTT
J gene: TRBJ2-7; D gene: TRBD1; clone size: .; V gene: TRBV7-2; CDR3 protein: CASSLIRGHEQYF; CDR3 DNA: TGTGCCAGCAGCTTAATTAGGGGGCACGAGCAGTACTTC
J gene: TRBJ2-3; D gene: .; clone size: few; V gene: TRBV7-9; CDR3 protein: CASAGVGLSTDTQYF; CDR3 DNA: TGTGCCAGCGCCGGGGTGGGACTTAGCACAGATACGCAGTATTTT
J gene: TRBJ2-5; D gene: .; clone size: many; V gene: TRBV12-3/TRBV12-4; CDR3 protein: CASSLSPDQETQYF; CDR3 DNA: TGTGCCAGCAGTTTATCCCCCGATCAAGAGACCCAGTACTTC
J gene: TRBJ2-1; D gene: TRBD2; clone size: few; V gene: TRBV20-1; CDR3 protein: CSQHSGGNNEQFF; CDR3 DNA: TGCAGTCAGCATAGCGGGGGGAACAATGAGCAGTTCTTC
J gene: TRBJ1-2; D gene: .; clone size: few; V gene: TRBV7-9; CDR3 protein: CASSERQDGDGYTF; CDR3 DNA: TGTGCCAGCAGCGAGCGACAGGACGGGGATGGCTACACCTTC
J gene: TRBJ2-5; D gene: .; clone size: many; V gene: TRBV20-1; CDR3 protein: CSASLASWYQETQYF; CDR3 DNA: TGCAGTGCTAGTCTGGCGTCCTGGTACCAAGAGACCCAGTACTTC
J gene: TRBJ1-1; D gene: TRBD1; clone size: .; V gene: TRBV18; CDR3 protein: CASSPSPPGQGRNTEAFF; CDR3 DNA: TGTGCCAGCTCACCCTCTCCCCCGGGACAGGGGAGAAACACTGAAGCTTTCTTT